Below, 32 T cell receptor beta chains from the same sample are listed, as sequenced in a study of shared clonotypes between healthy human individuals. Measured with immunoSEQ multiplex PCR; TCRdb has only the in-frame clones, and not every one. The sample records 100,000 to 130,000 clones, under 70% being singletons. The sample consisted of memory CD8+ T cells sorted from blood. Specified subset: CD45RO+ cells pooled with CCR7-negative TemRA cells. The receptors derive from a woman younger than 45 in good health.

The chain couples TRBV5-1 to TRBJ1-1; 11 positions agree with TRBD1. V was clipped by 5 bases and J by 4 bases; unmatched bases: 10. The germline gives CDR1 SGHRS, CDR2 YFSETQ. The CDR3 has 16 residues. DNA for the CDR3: TGCGCCAGCAGAGGACAGGGGGCGCGTTTCGGCACTGAAGCTTTCTTT. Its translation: CASRGQGARFGTEAFF. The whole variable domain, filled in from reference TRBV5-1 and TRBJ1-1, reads KAGVTQTPRYLIKTRGQQVTLSCSPISGHRSVSWYQQTPGQGLQFLFEYFSETQRNKGNFPGRFSGRQFSNSRSEMNVSTLELGDSALYLCASRGQGARFGTEAFFGQGTRLTVV.

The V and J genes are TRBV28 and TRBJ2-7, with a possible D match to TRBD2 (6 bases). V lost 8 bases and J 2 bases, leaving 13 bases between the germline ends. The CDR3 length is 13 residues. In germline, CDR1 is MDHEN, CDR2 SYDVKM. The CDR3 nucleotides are TGTGCCAGCTGGGGGACTCGAGCCTACGAGCAGTACTTC. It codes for CASWGTRAYEQYF.

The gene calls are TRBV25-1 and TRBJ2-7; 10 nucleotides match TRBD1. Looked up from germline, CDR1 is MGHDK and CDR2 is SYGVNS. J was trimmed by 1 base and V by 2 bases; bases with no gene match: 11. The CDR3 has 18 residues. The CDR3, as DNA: TGTGCCAGCAGTGAAGAGAGAAAGACAGGGGGCTTATCCTACGAGCAGTACTTC. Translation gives CASSEERKTGGLSYEQYF.

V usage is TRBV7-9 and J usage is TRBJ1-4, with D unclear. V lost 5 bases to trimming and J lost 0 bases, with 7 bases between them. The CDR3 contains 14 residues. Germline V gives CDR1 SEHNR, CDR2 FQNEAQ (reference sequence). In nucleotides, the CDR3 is TGTGCCAGCAGCCTACATTCAACTAATGAAAAACTGTTTTTT. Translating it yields CASSLHSTNEKLFF.

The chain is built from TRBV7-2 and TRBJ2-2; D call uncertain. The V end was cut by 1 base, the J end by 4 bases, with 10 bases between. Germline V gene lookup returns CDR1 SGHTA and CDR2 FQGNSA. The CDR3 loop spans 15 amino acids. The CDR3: CASSLVATPTGELFF. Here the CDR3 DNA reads TGTGCCAGCAGCTTAGTTGCTACCCCCACCGGGGAGCTGTTTTTT.

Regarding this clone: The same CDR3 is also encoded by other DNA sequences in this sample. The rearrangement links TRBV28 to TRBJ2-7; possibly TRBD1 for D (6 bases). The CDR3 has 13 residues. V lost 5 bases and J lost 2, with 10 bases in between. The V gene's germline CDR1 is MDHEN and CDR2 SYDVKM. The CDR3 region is CASSVDRAYEQYF. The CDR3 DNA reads TGTGCCAGCAGTGTGGACAGAGCCTACGAGCAGTACTTC.

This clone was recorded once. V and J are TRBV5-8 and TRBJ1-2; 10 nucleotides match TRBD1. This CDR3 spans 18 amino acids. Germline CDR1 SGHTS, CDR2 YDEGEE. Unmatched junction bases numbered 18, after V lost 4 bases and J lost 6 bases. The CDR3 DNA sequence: TGTGCCAGCAGCCTGGGATCCGGGACAGGGGCATTTCTCCATGGCTACACCTTC. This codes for CASSLGSGTGAFLHGYTF.

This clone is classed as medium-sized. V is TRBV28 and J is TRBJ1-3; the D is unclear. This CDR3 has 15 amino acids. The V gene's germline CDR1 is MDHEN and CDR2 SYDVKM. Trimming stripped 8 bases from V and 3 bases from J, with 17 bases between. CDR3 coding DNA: TGTGCCAGCTGGGAGGGTTCGTATCTTGGAAACACCATATATTTT. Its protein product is CASWEGSYLGNTIYF.

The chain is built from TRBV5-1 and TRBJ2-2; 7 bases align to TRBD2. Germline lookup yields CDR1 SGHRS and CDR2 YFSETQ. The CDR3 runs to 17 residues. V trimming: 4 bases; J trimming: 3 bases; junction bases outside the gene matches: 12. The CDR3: CASSALAASLDTGELFF. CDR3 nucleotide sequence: TGCGCCAGCAGCGCGCTAGCGGCTTCTCTGGACACCGGGGAGCTGTTTTTT.

The CDR3 coding sequence is TGTGCCAGTAGTACCCGGGACTTGTCTGCCATTCAGTACTTC. Amino acids: CASSTRDLSAIQYF. The chain employs TRBV19 and TRBJ2-4; TRBD2 might be the D (6 bases). The germline V gene encodes CDR1 LNHDA and CDR2 SQIVND (reference sequence). Trimming took off 4 bases at V and 9 bases at J, with 16 bases between the two ends. This CDR3 contains 14 residues. The whole variable domain, filled in from reference TRBV19 and TRBJ2-4, reads DGGITQSPKYLFRKEGQNVTLSCEQNLNHDAMYWYRQDPGQGLRLIYYSQIVNDFQKGDIAEGYSVSREKKESFPLTVTSAQKNPTAFYLCASSTRDLSAIQYFGAGTRLSVL.

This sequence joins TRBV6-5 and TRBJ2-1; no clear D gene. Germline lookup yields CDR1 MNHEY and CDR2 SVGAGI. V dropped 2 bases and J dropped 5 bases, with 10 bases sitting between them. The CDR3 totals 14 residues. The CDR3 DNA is TGTGCCAGCAGTTACACAAGGACGGACAATGAGCAGTTCTTC. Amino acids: CASSYTRTDNEQFF.

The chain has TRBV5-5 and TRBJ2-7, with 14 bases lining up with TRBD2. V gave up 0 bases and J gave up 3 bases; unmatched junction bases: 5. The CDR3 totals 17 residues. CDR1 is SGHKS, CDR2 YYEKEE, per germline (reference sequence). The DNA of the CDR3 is TGTGCCAGCAGCTTGGGGGGACTAGCGGGAGTATACTACGAGCAGTACTTC. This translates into CASSLGGLAGVYYEQYF.

CDR3 sequence (DNA): TGTGCCAGCAGTTTACAGGGATGCGAGCAGTACTTC. Residues: CASSLQGCEQYF. The chain has TRBV28 and TRBJ2-7; TRBD1 is a possible D gene (5 bases). This CDR3 spans 12 amino acids. Germline values: CDR1 MDHEN, CDR2 SYDVKM. Trimming removed 2 bases from V and 6 bases from J, with 8 bases in between.

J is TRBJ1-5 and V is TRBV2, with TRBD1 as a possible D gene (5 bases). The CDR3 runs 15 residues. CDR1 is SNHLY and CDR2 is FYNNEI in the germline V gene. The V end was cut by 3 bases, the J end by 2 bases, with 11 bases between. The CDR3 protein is CASSENIGGNQPQHF. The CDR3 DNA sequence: TGTGCCAGCAGTGAGAACATAGGGGGCAATCAGCCCCAGCATTTT. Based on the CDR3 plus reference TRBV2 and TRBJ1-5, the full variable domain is EPEVTQTPSHQVTQMGQEVILRCVPISNHLYFYWYRQILGQKVEFLVSFYNNEISEKSEIFDDQFSVERPDGSNFTLKIRSTKLEDSAMYFCASSENIGGNQPQHFGDGTRLSIL.

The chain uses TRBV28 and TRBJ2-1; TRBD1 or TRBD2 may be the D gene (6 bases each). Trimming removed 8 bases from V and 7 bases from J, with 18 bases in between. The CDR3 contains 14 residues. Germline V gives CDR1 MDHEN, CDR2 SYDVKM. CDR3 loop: CASHVRGAANEQFF. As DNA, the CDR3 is TGTGCCAGCCATGTGAGGGGGGCGGCAAATGAGCAGTTCTTC.

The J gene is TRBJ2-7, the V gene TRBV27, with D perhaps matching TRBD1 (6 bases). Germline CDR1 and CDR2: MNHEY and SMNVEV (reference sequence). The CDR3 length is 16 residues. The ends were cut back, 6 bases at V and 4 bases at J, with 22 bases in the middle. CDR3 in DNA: TGTGCCAGCAGCAATTCGGCGGCTGCACAGGGATACGAGCAGTACTTC. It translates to CASSNSAAAQGYEQYF.

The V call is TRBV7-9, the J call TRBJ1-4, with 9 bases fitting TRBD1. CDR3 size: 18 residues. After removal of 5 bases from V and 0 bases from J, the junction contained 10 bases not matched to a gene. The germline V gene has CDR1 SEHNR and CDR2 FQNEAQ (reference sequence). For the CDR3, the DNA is TGTGCCAGCAGCCGATACAGGGGGCGTGGGCCAACTAATGAAAAACTGTTTTTT. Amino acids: CASSRYRGRGPTNEKLFF.

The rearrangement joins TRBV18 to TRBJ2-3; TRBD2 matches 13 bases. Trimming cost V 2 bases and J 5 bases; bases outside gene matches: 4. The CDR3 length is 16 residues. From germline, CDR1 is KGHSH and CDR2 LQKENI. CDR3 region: CASSPVTSGRGDTQYF. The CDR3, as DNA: TGTGCCAGCTCACCAGTTACTAGCGGGAGGGGAGATACGCAGTATTTT.

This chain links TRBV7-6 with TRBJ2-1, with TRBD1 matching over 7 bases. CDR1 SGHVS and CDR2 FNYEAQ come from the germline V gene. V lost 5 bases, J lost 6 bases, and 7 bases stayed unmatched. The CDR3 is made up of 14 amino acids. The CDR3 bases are TGTGCCAGCAGCCGAAACAGGGGTTCCAATGAGCAGTTCTTC. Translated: CASSRNRGSNEQFF.

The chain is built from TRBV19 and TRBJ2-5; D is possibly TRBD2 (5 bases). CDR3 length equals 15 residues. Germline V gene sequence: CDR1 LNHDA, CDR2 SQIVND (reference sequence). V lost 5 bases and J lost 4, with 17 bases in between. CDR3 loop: CASSLWGVERETQYF. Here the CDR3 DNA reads TGTGCCAGTAGTCTCTGGGGAGTGGAACGAGAGACCCAGTACTTC.

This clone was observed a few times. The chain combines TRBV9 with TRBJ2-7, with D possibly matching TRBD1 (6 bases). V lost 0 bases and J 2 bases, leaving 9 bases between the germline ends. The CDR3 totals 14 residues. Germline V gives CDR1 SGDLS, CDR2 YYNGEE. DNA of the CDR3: TGTGCCAGCAGCGTAGCGGACAGAACCTACGAGCAGTACTTC. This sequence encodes CASSVADRTYEQYF.

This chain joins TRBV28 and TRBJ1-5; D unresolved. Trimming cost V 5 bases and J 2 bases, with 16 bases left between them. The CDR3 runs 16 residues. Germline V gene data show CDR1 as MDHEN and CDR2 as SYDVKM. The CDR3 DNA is TGTGCCAGCAGTCCAGGACGGAACGGGGGCAATCAGCCCCAGCATTTT. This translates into CASSPGRNGGNQPQHF.

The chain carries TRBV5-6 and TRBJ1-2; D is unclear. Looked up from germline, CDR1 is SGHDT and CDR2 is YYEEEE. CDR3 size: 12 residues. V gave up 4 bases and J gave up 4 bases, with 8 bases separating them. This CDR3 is CASSRPTYGYTF. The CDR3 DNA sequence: TGTGCCAGCAGCCGACCGACCTATGGCTACACCTTC.

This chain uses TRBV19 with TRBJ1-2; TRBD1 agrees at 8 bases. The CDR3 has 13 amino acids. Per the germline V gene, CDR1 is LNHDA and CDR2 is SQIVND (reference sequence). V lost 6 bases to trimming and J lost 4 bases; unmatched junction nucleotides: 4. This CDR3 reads CASSLGQGYGYTF. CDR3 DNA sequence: TGTGCCAGTAGCCTCGGACAGGGCTATGGCTACACCTTC.

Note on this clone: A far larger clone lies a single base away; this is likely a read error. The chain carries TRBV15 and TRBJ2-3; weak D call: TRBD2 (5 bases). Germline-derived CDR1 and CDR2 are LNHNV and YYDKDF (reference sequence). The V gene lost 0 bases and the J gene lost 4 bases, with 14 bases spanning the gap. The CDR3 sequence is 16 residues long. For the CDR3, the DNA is TGTGCCACCAGCAGAGATCGGGCTAGCAGAGCAGATACGCAGTATTTT. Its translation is CATSRDRASRADTQYF. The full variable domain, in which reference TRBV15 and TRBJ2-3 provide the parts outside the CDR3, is DAMVIQNPRYQVTQFGKPVTLSCSQTLNHNVMYWYQQKSSQAPKLLFHYYDKDFNNEADTPDNFQSRRPNTSFCFLDIRSPGLGDTAMYLCATSRDRASRADTQYFGPGTRLTVL.

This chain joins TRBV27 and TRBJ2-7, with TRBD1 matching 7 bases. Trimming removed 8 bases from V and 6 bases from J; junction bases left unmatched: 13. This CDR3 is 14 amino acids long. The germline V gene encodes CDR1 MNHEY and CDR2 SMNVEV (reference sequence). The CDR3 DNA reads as TGTGCCAGCGGGACCGGGACAGCGGCTACCGAGCAGTACTTC. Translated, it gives CASGTGTAATEQYF.

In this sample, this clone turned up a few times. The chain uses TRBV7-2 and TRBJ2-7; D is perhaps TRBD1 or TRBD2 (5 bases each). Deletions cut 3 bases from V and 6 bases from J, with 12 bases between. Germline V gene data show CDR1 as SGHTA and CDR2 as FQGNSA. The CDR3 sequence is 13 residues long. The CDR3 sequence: CASSFPPGPEQYF. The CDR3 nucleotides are TGTGCCAGCAGCTTCCCCCCGGGGCCCGAGCAGTACTTC.

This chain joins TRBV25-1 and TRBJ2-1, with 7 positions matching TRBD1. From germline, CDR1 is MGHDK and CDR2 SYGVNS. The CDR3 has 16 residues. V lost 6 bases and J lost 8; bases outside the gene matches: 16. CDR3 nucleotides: TGTGCCAGCAGCCCCCCTAGGGCAGGGGGTGGAGATGAGCAGTTCTTC. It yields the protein CASSPPRAGGGDEQFF.

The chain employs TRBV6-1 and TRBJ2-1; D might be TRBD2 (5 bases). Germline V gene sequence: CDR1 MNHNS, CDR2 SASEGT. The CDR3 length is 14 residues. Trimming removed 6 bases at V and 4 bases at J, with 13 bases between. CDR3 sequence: CASSPKGEYNEQFF. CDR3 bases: TGTGCCAGCAGCCCTAAGGGAGAGTACAATGAGCAGTTCTTC.

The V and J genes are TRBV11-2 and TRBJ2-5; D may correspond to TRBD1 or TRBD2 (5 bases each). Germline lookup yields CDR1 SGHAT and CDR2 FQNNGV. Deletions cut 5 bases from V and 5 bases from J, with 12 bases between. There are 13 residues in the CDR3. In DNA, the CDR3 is TGTGCCAGCAGCCCGGGGACGGCGGAGACCCAGTACTTC. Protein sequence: CASSPGTAETQYF.

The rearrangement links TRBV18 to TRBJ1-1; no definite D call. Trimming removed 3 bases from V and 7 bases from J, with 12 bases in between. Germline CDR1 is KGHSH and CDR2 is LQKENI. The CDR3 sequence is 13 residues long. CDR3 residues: CASSPVGKGEAFF. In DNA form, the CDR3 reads TGTGCCAGCTCACCTGTGGGGAAGGGTGAAGCTTTCTTT.

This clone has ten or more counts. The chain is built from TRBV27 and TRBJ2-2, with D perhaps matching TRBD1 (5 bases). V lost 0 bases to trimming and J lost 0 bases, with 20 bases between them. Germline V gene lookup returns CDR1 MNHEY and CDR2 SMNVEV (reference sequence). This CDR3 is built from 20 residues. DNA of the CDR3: TGTGCCAGCAGTTTATCTCGACAGCGAACAAACTATCCGAACACCGGGGAGCTGTTTTTT. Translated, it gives CASSLSRQRTNYPNTGELFF.